The clone carrying this TCR beta chain came up a few times. This sample was taken from a study of spatial heterogeneity in lung cancer. Germline V gene sequence: CDR1 LGHNA, CDR2 YNFKEQ. The junction had 3 bases not matched to a gene; V was cut back by 3 bases and J by 2 bases. This CDR3 is 15 amino acids long. From the 5' RACE reads, TCRdb called clonotypes with MiXCR, one entry per CDR3 protein. The sample yields 4,000 or so distinct CDR3 sequences, around 8.2% seen once. Time point here: sample taken at primary tumor resection. Tumor, nontumor lung or frozen PBMC supplied whole RNA that was sequenced unsorted.

This chain links TRBV4-2 with TRBJ2-7, with TRBD2 matching 11 bases. This clonotype was sampled from a female donor with early-stage non-small cell lung cancer. The material was PBMCs, obtained at surgery. This CDR3 is CASSQRLAGTYEQYF. CDR3 sequence (DNA): TGTGCCAGCAGCCAGCGACTAGCGGGGACCTACGAGCAGTACTTC.